This TCR beta chain stems from a study of post-analysis software for immune sequencing data. Across the whole study: Secondary progressive, relapsing-remitting and progressive-relapsing multiple sclerosis were among the included disease courses.

Unique-molecular-identifier-tagged TCR beta cDNA libraries were used. Using its own MiXCR run on the PCR reads, TCRdb lists one record per CDR3 protein. The sample carries under 650,000 distinct CDR3 sequences, about 44% recorded once. On this clonotype: Its antigen is still unknown.

From germline, CDR1 is MNHEY and CDR2 SMNVEV (reference sequence). V was shortened by 5 bases and J by 5 bases, with 13 bases between the two germline ends. The CDR3 is 14 amino acids. Study-wide results and limits: Normalized Chao1 diversity in multiple sclerosis patients fell significantly below that of controls. Four or five TRBV segments (TRBV5-6, TRBV5-1 and TRBV20-1 among them) occurred more frequently in patients than in controls. Strong co-clustering by F measure was seen for same-batch samples.

The rearrangement uses TRBV27 and TRBJ1-5, with D unclear. Sequencing input: blood. This clonotype originated in a girl aged 10-17 years with multiple sclerosis. CDR3 loop: CASSPQINHQPQHF. CDR3 bases: TGTGCCAGCAGTCCTCAGATCAACCATCAGCCCCAGCATTTT.